A selection of T cell receptor beta chains follows, all from one sample in a study of T-cell memory formation after mild COVID-19. TCRdb re-analysed the 5' RACE reads in MiXCR, keeping a single row per CDR3 protein. The sample has around 370,000 distinct CDR3 sequences, more than 20% seen once. The sequenced sample was PBMCs or a T cell subset sorted from them (not recorded which). The receptors come from an adult woman who had mild COVID-19 (a few samples of this study predate the infection). Cell type and time point are not known. The CDR3 runs from the conserved cysteine through the conserved F or W. A D gene is named only where the DNA matches it firmly. Size is stated for part of the rows, as once, few or many counts, or as a class when the clone is expanded.

>TRBV7-8|NA|NA|TRBJ2-3|17
TGTGCAAGCAGCTTAGGTGCCTGGCGGTCTAGCACAGATACGCAGTATTTT
CASSLGAWRSSTDTQYF
>TRBV24-1|few|NA|TRBJ2-1|14
TGTGCCACCAGGGCCAGGGAGTCCTACAATGAGCAGTTCTTC
CATRARESYNEQFF
>TRBV5-1|many|TRBD2|TRBJ2-5|15
TGCGCCAGCAGCTTGACGGGGGGACGGGGAGAGACCCAGTACTTC
CASSLTGGRGETQYF
>TRBV3-1|NA|NA|TRBJ1-1|14
TGTGCCAGCAGTTCCTTAGGTGTACCCACTGAAGCTTTCTTT
CASSSLGVPTEAFF
>TRBV6-1|NA|TRBD1|TRBJ2-4|11
TGTGCCAGCAGTTGGACAGGACTTTACTACTTC
CASSWTGLYYF
>TRBV20-1|NA|NA|TRBJ2-1|16
TGCAGTGCTAGATGGGCGGCCACGAGCTCCTACAATGAGCAGTTCTTC
CSARWAATSSYNEQFF
>TRBV7-2|once|NA|TRBJ1-1|10
TGTGCCAGCAGCTTCTGGGGGGCTTTCTTT
CASSFWGAFF
>TRBV29-1|few|NA|TRBJ1-1|13
TGCAGCGTCCAACCGGGACAGAACACTGAAGCTTTCTTT
CSVQPGQNTEAFF
>TRBV6-5|few|NA|TRBJ2-3|13
TGTGCCAGCAGTACCACTGGTGTGGATACGCAGTATTTT
CASSTTGVDTQYF
>TRBV5-4|NA|NA|TRBJ1-1|15
TGTGCCAGCAGCTTAGGAGGGGCTGGGGACACTGAAGCTTTCTTT
CASSLGGAGDTEAFF
>TRBV28|NA|TRBD2|TRBJ2-5|15
TGTGCCAGCAAATCTAGCGGGAGGGGGCAAGAGACCCAGTACTTC
CASKSSGRGQETQYF
>TRBV5-5|NA|NA|TRBJ2-1|15
TGTGCCAGCAGCGCACAAAGGAGCTCCTACAATGAGCAGTTCTTC
CASSAQRSSYNEQFF
>TRBV12-3/TRBV12-4|NA|NA|TRBJ1-1|13
TGTGCCAGCAGCCTTCATTTCGGCACTGAAGCTTTCTTT
CASSLHFGTEAFF
>TRBV12-3/TRBV12-4|NA|TRBD2|TRBJ2-2|17
TGTGCCAGCACCCTACCCCCAGCGGGAGGGGACACCGGGGAGCTGTTTTTT
CASTLPPAGGDTGELFF
>TRBV12-3/TRBV12-4|few|TRBD2|TRBJ2-5|16
TGTGCCAGCAGTCTAACGGTTAGCGGGGTCGAAGAGACCCAGTACTTC
CASSLTVSGVEETQYF
>TRBV12-3/TRBV12-4|NA|NA|TRBJ2-1|14
TGTGCCAGCAGTTTCAGGAGGGGCTACAATGAGCAGTTCTTC
CASSFRRGYNEQFF
>TRBV24-1|once|TRBD2|TRBJ2-1|13
TGTGCCACCGGGCGGGGGGGCCTAAATGAGCAGTTCTTC
CATGRGGLNEQFF
>TRBV12-3/TRBV12-4|few|NA|TRBJ1-1|13
TGTGCCAGCAGTTTACTCGCTGGCACTGAAGCTTTCTTT
CASSLLAGTEAFF
>TRBV6-5|NA|NA|TRBJ1-5|15
TGTGCCAGCAGTTACTCGTACAGGGTGAGTCAGCCCCAGCATTTT
CASSYSYRVSQPQHF
>TRBV20-1|few|NA|TRBJ1-2|13
TGCAGTGCGCCCCCGCCAGGGACCTATGGCTACACCTTC
CSAPPPGTYGYTF
>TRBV2|few|NA|TRBJ1-1|12
TGTGCCAGCCGACGGGAGAACACTGAAGCTTTCTTT
CASRRENTEAFF
>TRBV6-2/TRBV6-3|NA|NA|TRBJ2-1|19
TGTGCCAGCAGGCCACTCGGGGCCCACATTGTTCGCATGCTCAATGAGCAGTTCTTC
CASRPLGAHIVRMLNEQFF
>TRBV5-1|NA|TRBD1|TRBJ2-7|15
TGCGCCAGCAGCCGCTCCGGGACAGGGGAGAGGGAGCAGTACTTC
CASSRSGTGEREQYF
>TRBV5-1|few|NA|TRBJ2-1|15
TGCGCCAGCAGTTTAGTAGCGGAAGCCTACAATGAGCAGTTCTTC
CASSLVAEAYNEQFF
>TRBV12-3/TRBV12-4|few|TRBD1|TRBJ2-1|15
TGTGCCAGCAGTTGGGACAGGGGGCAGGGTAATGAGCAGTTCTTC
CASSWDRGQGNEQFF
>TRBV24-1|NA|NA|TRBJ2-4|12
TGTGCCACCAGTGAGAGACTAAACATTCAGTACTTC
CATSERLNIQYF
>TRBV7-9|few|NA|TRBJ2-3|15
TGTGCCAGCAGCCGGGCATCGGGACGCACAGATACGCAGTATTTT
CASSRASGRTDTQYF
>TRBV5-1|NA|NA|TRBJ2-7|15
TGCGCCAGCAGCTTGGATGGCACGATAACCTACGAGCAGTACTTC
CASSLDGTITYEQYF
>TRBV5-1|few|TRBD1|TRBJ1-1|14
TGCGCCAGCAGCTGGGACAGCCGTAACACTGAAGCTTTCTTT
CASSWDSRNTEAFF
>TRBV29-1|many|NA|TRBJ2-1|15
TGCAGCGTGAGCTTCGGTGGGCTCCGCTTGAATGAGCAGTTCTTC
CSVSFGGLRLNEQFF
>TRBV2|NA|TRBD2|TRBJ2-7|15
TGTGCCAGCGTTCCGCTAGCGGGGGGGACCTACGAGCAGTACTTC
CASVPLAGGTYEQYF
>TRBV4-1|NA|TRBD2|TRBJ2-1|16
TGCGCCAGCAGCCAACTTCCGGGACTAGCGGGAGTTGGGCAGTTCTTC
CASSQLPGLAGVGQFF
>TRBV29-1|few|NA|TRBJ2-5|14
TGCAGCGTTGAAGATCTTGGGGGAGAAGAGACCCAGTACTTC
CSVEDLGGEETQYF
>TRBV2|few|NA|TRBJ1-1|16
TGTGCCAGCAGGGCCCAACCTTTTACAGGGAATACTGAAGCTTTCTTT
CASRAQPFTGNTEAFF
>TRBV24-1|many|TRBD2|TRBJ2-7|15
TGTGCCACCAGTGATTCCGGGAGGGGATCCTACGAGCAGTACTTC
CATSDSGRGSYEQYF
>TRBV24-1|NA|NA|TRBJ2-1|22
TGTGCCACCAGTGACCCCGGGACTGACTTCTGGGAACGGGGCCCACTTTTCAATGAGCAGTTCTTC
CATSDPGTDFWERGPLFNEQFF
>TRBV4-2|NA|NA|TRBJ1-1|15
TGTGCCAGCAGCCAAGACCCGGCGATGAAGACTGAAGCTTTCTTT
CASSQDPAMKTEAFF
>TRBV5-1|few|NA|TRBJ1-1|15
TGCGCCAGCAGCTTGGACGGGGGTGGGGACACTGAAGCTTTCTTT
CASSLDGGGDTEAFF
>TRBV5-1|many|TRBD1|TRBJ1-1|15
TGCGCCAGCAGCCCGAGACAGGGGTCCGTGACTGAAGCTTTCTTT
CASSPRQGSVTEAFF
>TRBV7-3|NA|NA|TRBJ2-3|14
TGTGCCAGCAGCTTAATAGGGGGGACAGATACGCAGTATTTT
CASSLIGGTDTQYF